The 9 T cell receptor beta chains presented below share a single source sample, sequenced in a study of blood T cell repertoires in COVID-19. Sequenced by immunoSEQ multiplex PCR; TCRdb stores in-frame clones only, minus some. The profile shows just over 300,000 clones, 65% to 90% of them singletons. The sequenced sample consisted of PBMCs or T cells enriched from blood (not recorded which). The source of these receptors is a man between 25 and 39 years old who had recovered from COVID-19.

This clone came up a few times. This chain links TRBV10-2 with TRBJ2-2, with TRBD1 matching 9 bases. This CDR3 is 14 amino acids long. Germline assignment: CDR1 WSHSY and CDR2 SAAADI. V lost 4 bases and J lost 4; bases outside the gene matches: 1. The CDR3: CASSGQGGTGELFF. The CDR3 DNA sequence: TGCGCCAGCAGTGGACAGGGGGGCACCGGGGAGCTGTTTTTT.

The V call is TRBV25-1, the J call TRBJ1-5; D may be TRBD1 (5 bases). The CDR3 totals 15 residues. Germline CDR1 is MGHDK and CDR2 is SYGVNS. Trimming removed 2 bases at V and 2 bases at J, with 10 bases between. CDR3 region: CASSEGGAGNQPQHF. The CDR3 nucleotides are TGTGCCAGCAGTGAAGGAGGGGCGGGCAATCAGCCCCAGCATTTT.

The V gene is TRBV16, the J gene TRBJ1-5, with a possible D match to TRBD1 (5 bases). Germline CDR1 and CDR2: KGHSY and FQNENV. V was pared by 0 bases and J by 5 bases, with 14 bases between. The CDR3 consists of 16 residues. The DNA for the CDR3 is TGTGCCAGCAGCCAATCGGGGCGAGGCTTCGATCAGCCCCAGCATTTT. Translated: CASSQSGRGFDQPQHF.

V usage is TRBV5-1 and J usage is TRBJ1-1; maybe TRBD1 (5 bases). The CDR3 extends over 15 amino acids. The germline CDR1 and CDR2 sequences are SGHRS and YFSETQ. V gave up 1 base and J gave up 0 bases, with 10 bases separating them. The CDR3 region is CASSLSKGLNTEAFF. For the CDR3, the DNA is TGCGCCAGCAGCTTGTCTAAGGGGCTGAACACTGAAGCTTTCTTT.

The chain combines TRBV29-1 with TRBJ2-7; unclear D gene. The CDR3 is 12 amino acids. V lost 7 bases, J lost 1 base, and 11 bases lay in between. Per germline, CDR1 SQVTM and CDR2 ANQGSEA. In DNA, the CDR3 is TGCAGCGCCATGGGCCTATCCTACGAGCAGTACTTC. Encoded protein: CSAMGLSYEQYF.

Details on this clone: One junction end does not reproduce the germline sequence, and a read error may be involved. J is TRBJ2-2 and V is TRBV7-7, with 8 bases matching TRBD1. The germline V gene encodes CDR1 SSHAT and CDR2 FNYEAQ (reference sequence). This CDR3 is built from 14 residues. The CDR3 DNA sequence: TGTGCTAGCAGCTCAAGACAGGGGCCCGGGGAGCTGTTTTTT. This codes for CASSSRQGPGELFF.

This sequence joins TRBV5-1 and TRBJ1-6; 8 positions match TRBD1. This CDR3 comprises 16 residues. Per the germline V gene, CDR1 is SGHRS and CDR2 is YFSETQ. Germline trimming cut 0 bases from V and 8 bases from J; bases unmatched to any gene: 7. The CDR3 DNA sequence: TGCGCCAGCAGCTTGGCCTTCGGACAGGGTTATTCACCCCTCCACTTT. Amino acid sequence: CASSLAFGQGYSPLHF.

J is TRBJ1-2 and V is TRBV6-5, with 8 bases lining up with TRBD1. Germline loops: CDR1 MNHEY, CDR2 SVGAGI. This CDR3 contains 14 residues. J lost 7 bases, V lost 7 bases, and 11 bases had no gene match. The CDR3 spells CASTSQGGNAGYTF. The CDR3 DNA reads TGTGCCAGCACTTCACAGGGGGGGAACGCTGGCTACACCTTC.

The V gene is TRBV7-2, the J gene TRBJ1-4; D gene unclear. The V end was cut by 2 bases, the J end by 8 bases, with 12 bases between. The CDR3 length is 14 residues. Germline CDR1 is SGHTA and CDR2 is FQGNSA. The CDR3 DNA reads as TGTGCCAGCAGCTTATTTTATTCTACGGAAAAACTGTTTTTT. Protein product: CASSLFYSTEKLFF.